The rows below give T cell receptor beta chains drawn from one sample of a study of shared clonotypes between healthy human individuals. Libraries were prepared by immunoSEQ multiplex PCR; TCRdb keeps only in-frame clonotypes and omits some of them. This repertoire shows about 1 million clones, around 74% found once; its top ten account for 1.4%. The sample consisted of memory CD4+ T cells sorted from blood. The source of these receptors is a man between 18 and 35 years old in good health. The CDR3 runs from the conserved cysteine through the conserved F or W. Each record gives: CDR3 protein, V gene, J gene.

CASSERAGKGEKLFF	TRBV6-1	TRBJ1-4
CATLQGRNTGELFF	TRBV6-6	TRBJ2-2
CASSLESYGYTF	TRBV11-2	TRBJ1-2
CASGETADTQYF	TRBV28	TRBJ2-3
CASSEAGAPRGEQYF	TRBV2	TRBJ2-7
CASSLDRSGYTF	TRBV7-9	TRBJ1-2
CASSLGPRGTQYF	TRBV11-2	TRBJ2-3
CASSGQLTANTEAFF	TRBV7-9	TRBJ1-1
CASSPKTSGSPGELFF	TRBV12-1	TRBJ2-2
CASSLVSSYNEQFF	TRBV7-2	TRBJ2-1
CASSLYLNNEQFF	TRBV5-4	TRBJ2-1
CASSSSGFISSYNEQFF	TRBV11-2	TRBJ2-1
CASSSQSPRRETQYF	TRBV7-2	TRBJ2-5
CAWTTAVNYGYTF	TRBV30	TRBJ1-2
CASSRAGQINEKVFF	TRBV13	TRBJ1-4
CASSRISYRGGTEAFF	TRBV4-1	TRBJ1-1
CAWRWGASTGELFF	TRBV30	TRBJ2-2
CASQGRDTQYF	TRBV2	TRBJ2-3
CASSLGGFSGNTIYF	TRBV6-1	TRBJ1-3
CASSLSGGLGEQYF	TRBV7-2	TRBJ2-7
CASSGQGAGYGYTF	TRBV18	TRBJ1-2
CASSLPHQETQYF	TRBV7-2	TRBJ2-5